The 18 T cell receptor beta chains presented below share a single source sample, sequenced in a study of shared clonotypes between healthy human individuals. The naive CD8 population came from CD45RO-negative cells selected for CCR7, without terminally differentiated effector memory CD45RA+ cells. The assay was immunoSEQ multiplex PCR, and TCRdb's table has in-frame clones only and misses some. The data show about 2,100,000 clones, with 85% to 95% seen just once and about 1.8% held by the top ten. The specimen sequenced was naive CD8+ T cells from PBMCs. The source of these receptors is a man between 18 and 35 years old in good health. Some clones in this sample may be carry-over from other donors' samples.

The chain uses TRBV15 and TRBJ2-2; D is uncertain. This CDR3 contains 13 residues. The germline V and J ends were trimmed by 0 bases and 9 bases, with 8 bases remaining between them. CDR1 LNHNV and CDR2 YYDKDF come from the germline V gene (reference sequence). CDR3 DNA sequence: TGTGCCACCAGCAGAGACCTTCCCCGGGAGCTGTTTTTT. Translating gives CATSRDLPRELFF. The full variable domain, rest sourced from reference TRBV15 and TRBJ2-2, is DAMVIQNPRYQVTQFGKPVTLSCSQTLNHNVMYWYQQKSSQAPKLLFHYYDKDFNNEADTPDNFQSRRPNTSFCFLDIRSPGLGDTAMYLCATSRDLPRELFFGEGSRLTVL.

The rearrangement links TRBV10-2 to TRBJ2-7; D is possibly TRBD2 (5 bases). Germline V gene sequence: CDR1 WSHSY, CDR2 SAAADI. CDR3 size: 15 residues. The germline V and J ends were trimmed by 2 bases and 0 bases, with 11 bases remaining between them. CDR3: CASSEIGLSSYEQYF. The CDR3 coding sequence is TGCGCCAGCAGTGAGATAGGACTCAGCTCCTACGAGCAGTACTTC.

V is TRBV6-5 and J is TRBJ2-3, with D maybe TRBD2 (5 bases). Per the germline V gene, CDR1 is MNHEY and CDR2 is SVGAGI. This CDR3 spans 16 amino acids. V gave up 0 bases and J gave up 0 bases, with 10 bases separating them. The chain's CDR3 is CASSYSEEDSTDTQYF. The CDR3 region has the DNA TGTGCCAGCAGTTACTCGGAGGAAGACAGCACAGATACGCAGTATTTT.

J is TRBJ2-7 and V is TRBV5-1; TRBD2 agrees at 8 bases. Trimming at V came to 0 bases and at J to 1 base, leaving 6 bases not matched to a gene. CDR3 length: 16 residues. Germline V lookup: CDR1 SGHRS, CDR2 YFSETQ. Here the CDR3 reads CASSLVAGPLSYEQYF. The CDR3 DNA reads TGCGCCAGCAGCTTGGTAGCGGGACCCCTGTCCTACGAGCAGTACTTC. The variable domain in full, with the rest retrieved from reference TRBV5-1 and TRBJ2-7, is KAGVTQTPRYLIKTRGQQVTLSCSPISGHRSVSWYQQTPGQGLQFLFEYFSETQRNKGNFPGRFSGRQFSNSRSEMNVSTLELGDSALYLCASSLVAGPLSYEQYFGPGTRLTVT.

The chain has TRBV30 and TRBJ2-1; 7 nucleotides line up with TRBD2. J was trimmed by 0 bases and V by 3 bases; bases with no gene match: 5. The CDR3 loop spans 15 amino acids. Germline V gene sequence: CDR1 GTSNPN, CDR2 SVGIG (reference sequence). The chain's CDR3 is CAWRGAGSSYNEQFF. The CDR3 DNA is TGTGCCTGGAGGGGAGCGGGGAGCTCCTACAATGAGCAGTTCTTC.

DNA for the CDR3: TGTGCCAGCAGCGTATATAGCGGGAGCTACGAGCAGTACTTC. It encodes CASSVYSGSYEQYF. The rearrangement uses TRBV9 and TRBJ2-7; 9 bases match TRBD2. Germline CDR1 is SGDLS and CDR2 is YYNGEE. Trimming took 1 base from V and 3 from J; bases not matched to a gene: 2. The CDR3 runs to 14 residues.

The V gene is TRBV19, the J gene TRBJ2-2, with TRBD2 as a possible D gene (5 bases). Germline loops: CDR1 LNHDA, CDR2 SQIVND (reference sequence). The CDR3 length is 17 residues. V shed 4 bases and J shed 1 base, with 16 bases lying between them. The CDR3 DNA sequence: TGTGCCAGTAGTACCATGCTTACTCGGGGGAACACCGGGGAGCTGTTTTTT. Amino acids: CASSTMLTRGNTGELFF.

The V and J genes are TRBV6-6 and TRBJ1-2; D is unclear. Trimming pared 11 bases from V and 4 bases from J, leaving 14 bases between. The germline CDR1 and CDR2 sequences are MNHNY and SVGAGI (reference sequence). The CDR3 contains 12 residues. CDR3 amino acids: CAGWVGSYGYTF. DNA for the CDR3: TGTGCCGGGTGGGTCGGCAGCTATGGCTACACCTTC.

The chain couples TRBV2 to TRBJ1-1; TRBD1 matches 8 bases. Germline CDR1 SNHLY, CDR2 FYNNEI. This CDR3 spans 13 amino acids. V lost 6 bases and J lost 7; bases outside the gene matches: 7. CDR3 amino acids: CASSPTGGGEAFF. CDR3 nucleotide sequence: TGTGCCAGCAGCCCCACAGGGGGAGGTGAAGCTTTCTTT.

The sample holds one count of this clone. V usage is TRBV7-8 and J usage is TRBJ2-5, with 9 positions matching TRBD1. The germline V gene encodes CDR1 SGHVS and CDR2 FQNEAQ. The J segment lost 4 bases and the V segment lost 4 bases, leaving 10 bases of the junction unmatched. The CDR3 runs to 16 residues. In nucleotides, the CDR3 is TGTGCCAGCAGCTACGACCGGGACAGGGTATTAGAGACCCAGTACTTC. Translation gives CASSYDRDRVLETQYF.

The chain combines TRBV19 with TRBJ2-7; 7 nucleotides agree with TRBD2. From germline, CDR1 is LNHDA and CDR2 SQIVND (reference sequence). The V gene end was trimmed by 10 bases and the J gene end by 2 bases; junction bases not matched to a gene: 8. This CDR3 contains 13 residues. This CDR3 is CATGEGLAYEQYF. CDR3 DNA sequence: TGTGCCACCGGGGAGGGGCTGGCCTACGAGCAGTACTTC.

This clone was recorded only once. The chain combines TRBV27 with TRBJ2-3, with a tentative D call TRBD1 (6 bases). With 7 bases removed from V and 2 bases from J, the gap between germline ends came to 16 bases. The CDR3 has 15 residues. Germline V gives CDR1 MNHEY, CDR2 SMNVEV (reference sequence). CDR3 amino acids: CASKPKTGYTDTQYF. The CDR3 DNA is TGTGCCAGCAAGCCTAAGACAGGATACACAGATACGCAGTATTTT.

In this sample, this clone turned up a few times. This sample also contains other DNA sequences that code for the same CDR3. This chain uses TRBV11-2 with TRBJ2-7; D is undetermined. Germline assignment: CDR1 SGHAT and CDR2 FQNNGV. V was clipped by 1 base and J by 3 bases, with 10 bases between them. The CDR3 is 14 amino acids. The CDR3 region is CASSLVGGSYEQYF. The CDR3 DNA follows: TGTGCCAGCAGCTTAGTAGGCGGTAGCTACGAGCAGTACTTC.

The chain links TRBV5-1 to TRBJ2-2; the D gene is possibly TRBD1 (7 bases). The germline CDR1 and CDR2 sequences are SGHRS and YFSETQ. Between the trimmed V and J ends, which lost 1 base and 2 bases, there was a span of 15 bases. This CDR3 contains 17 residues. The CDR3 nucleotides are TGCGCCAGCAGCTTGTTAGCCCAGGGGGGAAACACCGGGGAGCTGTTTTTT. It codes for CASSLLAQGGNTGELFF.

This rearrangement joins TRBV5-6 to TRBJ1-6; 7 bases map to TRBD1. CDR1 and CDR2 from the germline V gene are SGHDT and YYEEEE. The trim removed 2 bases at V and 9 bases at J, leaving 11 bases unmatched. This CDR3 has 16 residues. CDR3 sequence reads: CASSFHRDRPFSPLHF. Written as DNA, the CDR3 is TGTGCCAGCAGCTTTCACCGGGACAGACCTTTTTCACCCCTCCACTTT.

The chain links TRBV30 to TRBJ1-5; tentative D call: TRBD1 (5 bases). The CDR3 loop spans 14 amino acids. Trimming left V 2 bases short and J 5 bases short, with 13 bases between. Germline V CDR1 and CDR2: GTSNPN, SVGIG (reference sequence). CDR3 coding DNA: TGTGCCTGGAGTTCGGTAGGGGTCGATCAGCCCCAGCATTTT. Its translation is CAWSSVGVDQPQHF.

This chain uses TRBV7-9 with TRBJ1-2, with 7 bases identical to TRBD1. Germline lookup yields CDR1 SEHNR and CDR2 FQNEAQ (reference sequence). V trimming: 6 bases; J trimming: 4 bases; junction bases outside the gene matches: 8. The CDR3 is made up of 14 amino acids. The CDR3 protein is CASREGGGVYGYTF. The CDR3 DNA reads as TGTGCCAGCAGGGAGGGAGGGGGCGTCTATGGCTACACCTTC.

The V and J genes are TRBV7-9 and TRBJ1-3; tentative D call: TRBD1 (5 bases). Germline V lookup: CDR1 SEHNR, CDR2 FQNEAQ (reference sequence). The length of the CDR3 is 19 residues. V dropped 5 bases and J dropped 0 bases, with 23 bases sitting between them. CDR3 DNA sequence: TGTGCCAGCAGCCCGCCCGTGACAGCCATGTGGAGCTCTGGAAACACCATATATTTT. This gives the protein CASSPPVTAMWSSGNTIYF.